The 26 T cell receptor beta chains given below trace back to one sample, sequenced in a study of T cells in Graves' hyperthyroidism and ophthalmopathy. The investigators amplified TCR beta CDR3 regions from RNA transcripts. HTBI primers were employed in a first-round RT-PCR of the TCR CDR3. TCRdb re-analysed the multiplex PCR reads in MiXCR, keeping a single row per CDR3 protein. The table includes about 640,000 distinct CDR3 sequences, more than 20% detected once. Sample: blood. These receptors all come from a man younger than 40 with Graves' ophthalmopathy.

The genes are TRBV27 and TRBJ2-7; D remains ambiguous. Germline lookup yields CDR1 MNHEY and CDR2 SMNVEV (reference sequence). The CDR3 spans 14 residues. V lost 4 bases to trimming and J lost 0 bases, with 10 bases between them. CDR3 in amino acids: CASSYIGGSYEQYF. The CDR3, as DNA: TGTGCCAGCAGTTATATCGGCGGCTCCTACGAGCAGTACTTC.

This clonotype was seen ten or more times. The rearrangement uses TRBV6-6 and TRBJ1-4; D gene ambiguous. The CDR3 consists of 14 residues. The V end lost 3 bases, the J end lost 3 bases, and 8 bases lay between the germline ends. Germline V gene lookup returns CDR1 MNHNY and CDR2 SVGAGI (reference sequence). As DNA, the CDR3 is TGTGCCAGCAGTTATTCGCGACCTAATGAAAAACTGTTTTTT. Its protein product is CASSYSRPNEKLFF.

The genes are TRBV7-9 and TRBJ2-2; 10 bases match TRBD2. V lost 3 bases, J lost 10 bases, and 11 bases stayed unmatched. Germline V CDR1 and CDR2: SEHNR, FQNEAQ (reference sequence). The CDR3 has 16 residues. The CDR3 sequence: CASSLVTSGAVLELFF. DNA of the CDR3: TGTGCCAGCAGCTTGGTAACTAGCGGGGCAGTTTTGGAGCTGTTTTTT.

The table lists this clonotype with a few counts. V and J are TRBV9 and TRBJ1-1; D unclear. This CDR3 region has 13 residues. The V gene lost 3 bases and the J gene lost 2 bases, with 8 bases spanning the gap. The germline V gene has CDR1 SGDLS and CDR2 YYNGEE. CDR3 residues: CASSEQHNTEAFF. CDR3 sequence (DNA): TGTGCCAGCAGCGAACAGCATAACACTGAAGCTTTCTTT.

Notes on this clonotype: A single base separates this from a much larger clone, so it may be a read error. The CDR3 protein is CASTRVGYEQYF. The CDR3, as DNA: TGTGCCAGCACCAGGGTGGGCTACGAGCAGTACTTC. The chain has TRBV6-1 and TRBJ2-7; possibly TRBD1 for D (5 bases). The CDR3 is 12 residues long. The germline gives CDR1 MNHNS, CDR2 SASEGT. V gave up 7 bases and J gave up 3 bases, with 10 bases separating them.

This sequence joins TRBV5-6 and TRBJ2-1; 13 nucleotides agree with TRBD2. The ends lost 0 bases at V and 6 bases at J; junction bases unmatched: 9. This CDR3 has 18 residues. Germline loops: CDR1 SGHDT, CDR2 YYEEEE. In DNA form, the CDR3 reads TGTGCCAGCAGCTTGGGACGTACTAGCGGGAGGGCCCTCAATGAGCAGTTCTTC. It is translated as CASSLGRTSGRALNEQFF.

The sample holds a few counts of this clonotype. The V and J genes are TRBV2 and TRBJ1-5; tentative D call: TRBD1 (5 bases). CDR1 and CDR2 (germline): SNHLY, FYNNEI. The V gene lost 8 bases and the J gene lost 6 bases, with 14 bases spanning the gap. The CDR3 runs to 13 residues. CDR3 in amino acids: CASQNEGSQPQHF. The CDR3 DNA sequence: TGTGCCAGCCAAAACGAGGGGAGTCAGCCCCAGCATTTT.

This clonotype occurred a few times. The chain recombines TRBV12-3 or TRBV12-4 with TRBJ1-2, with a tentative D call TRBD1 (5 bases). The CDR3 sequence is 12 residues long. Trimming shortened V by 5 bases and J by 6 bases, and 10 bases separated the two germline ends. CDR3 residues: CASSRDLHGYTF. The CDR3 bases are TGTGCCAGCAGTAGGGACCTCCATGGCTACACCTTC.

A remark on this clonotype: This sequence may be a read error, since a much larger clone differs from it by one base. The rearrangement joins TRBV7-9 to TRBJ2-7; no reliable D call. CDR1 is SEHNR and CDR2 is FQNEAQ in the germline V gene (reference sequence). V dropped 3 bases and J dropped 0 bases, with 6 bases sitting between them. This CDR3 is built from 13 residues. The CDR3 sequence is CASSLMSSYEQYF. CDR3 coding DNA: TGTGCCAGCAGCTTGATGAGCTCCTACGAGCAGTACTTC.

This clonotype has a handful of counts. This chain connects TRBV7-9 to TRBJ2-7, with 10 bases aligning to TRBD2. J lost 0 bases, V lost 5 bases, and 7 bases had no gene match. This CDR3 contains 16 residues. Germline CDR1 is SEHNR and CDR2 is FQNEAQ (reference sequence). The CDR3 protein is CASSKLSGRTSYEQYF. The DNA for the CDR3 is TGTGCCAGCAGCAAACTTAGCGGGAGGACCTCCTACGAGCAGTACTTC.

This clonotype was recorded at least ten times. CDR3 in amino acids: CASSLVEVGIHEQYF. The CDR3 nucleotides read TGTGCCAGCAGCTTAGTGGAGGTAGGGATCCACGAGCAGTACTTC. The chain recombines TRBV7-9 with TRBJ2-7; maybe TRBD2 (5 bases). V was pared by 1 base and J by 5 bases, with 15 bases between. The CDR3 has 15 amino acids. Per the germline V gene, CDR1 is SEHNR and CDR2 is FQNEAQ (reference sequence).

This clonotype has a handful of counts. This rearrangement joins TRBV27 to TRBJ2-7; 7 bases match TRBD2. The germline CDR1 and CDR2 sequences are MNHEY and SMNVEV (reference sequence). Trimming at V came to 7 bases and at J to 6 bases, leaving 15 bases not matched to a gene. The CDR3 spans 15 residues. CDR3: CASTREGGIGSEQYF. The CDR3 DNA reads TGTGCCAGCACCAGGGAGGGCGGGATAGGGTCCGAGCAGTACTTC.

The chain carries TRBV3-1 and TRBJ2-1; D not resolved. Germline V gene data show CDR1 as LGHDT and CDR2 as YNNKEL (reference sequence). The CDR3 totals 12 residues. Deletions cut 4 bases from V and 9 bases from J, with 10 bases between. The DNA of the CDR3 is TGTGCCAGCAGCCCCCGACAAGGTGAGCAGTTCTTC. This encodes CASSPRQGEQFF.

Many counts were recorded for this clonotype. V gene TRBV3-1 combines with J gene TRBJ2-7; D unclear. Trimming removed 2 bases at V and 2 bases at J, with 10 bases between. Germline lookup yields CDR1 LGHDT and CDR2 YNNKEL (reference sequence). CDR3 length: 14 residues. CDR3 in amino acids: CASSQRVTAYEQYF. For the CDR3, the DNA is TGTGCCAGCAGCCAACGGGTTACCGCCTACGAGCAGTACTTC.

Here the CDR3 reads CASSPDRSNQPQHF. The CDR3 DNA is TGTGCCAGCAGCCCTGACAGGAGCAATCAGCCCCAGCATTTT. The chain has TRBV2 and TRBJ1-5, with a weak D call TRBD1 (6 bases). V lost 6 bases and J lost 1, with 10 bases in between. The CDR3 consists of 14 residues. Germline V gives CDR1 SNHLY, CDR2 FYNNEI.

This clonotype occurred a few times. The chain recombines TRBV6-1 with TRBJ2-1; 9 nucleotides match TRBD2. V was clipped by 6 bases and J by 5 bases; unmatched bases: 8. CDR1 is MNHNS, CDR2 SASEGT, per germline. CDR3 length equals 15 residues. Written as DNA, the CDR3 is TGTGCCAGCAGCCTCACGACTAGCGGAAACAATGAGCAGTTCTTC. Translating gives CASSLTTSGNNEQFF.

This clonotype was counted between two and nine times. The chain has TRBV10-2 and TRBJ2-3; TRBD2 agrees at 16 bases. Trimming cost V 6 bases and J 5 bases; bases outside gene matches: 8. Germline V CDR1 and CDR2: WSHSY, SAAADI. The CDR3 consists of 17 residues. CDR3 DNA sequence: TGCGCCAGCAGCGAGGGACTAGCGGGAGGGCCATTAGATACGCAGTATTTT. It yields the protein CASSEGLAGGPLDTQYF.

This clonotype was seen only once. The chain has TRBV25-1 and TRBJ2-7, with no clear D. The CDR3 spans 14 residues. The V gene's germline CDR1 is MGHDK and CDR2 SYGVNS. Trimming took 2 bases from V and 0 from J, leaving 8 bases between them. For the CDR3, the DNA is TGTGCCAGCAGTGAAAGTCAGGACTCCTACGAGCAGTACTTC. Protein product: CASSESQDSYEQYF.

The table lists this clonotype with a few counts. The CDR3 nucleotides are TGTGCCTGGAGGGGACATTTGTCTGGGGCCAACGTCCTGACTTTC. This translates into CAWRGHLSGANVLTF. This chain links TRBV30 with TRBJ2-6; D is perhaps TRBD1 (6 bases). The CDR3 runs 15 residues. The V gene's germline CDR1 is GTSNPN and CDR2 SVGIG (reference sequence). The ends were cut back, 3 bases at V and 1 base at J, with 10 bases in the middle.

This clonotype was seen many times. This chain connects TRBV28 to TRBJ1-5, with a weak D call TRBD1 (5 bases). V shed 5 bases and J shed 0 bases, with 11 bases lying between them. CDR3 length: 15 residues. Germline CDR1 and CDR2: MDHEN and SYDVKM. DNA for the CDR3: TGTGCCAGCAGTCCCGAGGGGTATAGCAATCAGCCCCAGCATTTT. It encodes CASSPEGYSNQPQHF.

The chain is built from TRBV20-1 and TRBJ2-1; 7 bases line up with TRBD2. Per the germline V gene, CDR1 is DFQATT and CDR2 is SNEGSKA (reference sequence). The V and J ends lost 3 bases and 7 bases, in that order; junction bases with no gene match: 3. The CDR3 consists of 12 residues. This CDR3 is CSASVRGNEQFF. Here the CDR3 DNA reads TGCAGTGCTAGTGTGCGGGGGAATGAGCAGTTCTTC.

The rearrangement links TRBV11-2 to TRBJ2-7; no clear D. Trimming left V 3 bases short and J 6 bases short, with 12 bases between. Germline CDR1 and CDR2: SGHAT and FQNNGV. The CDR3 sequence is 13 residues long. The CDR3 here is CASSLESSGEQYF. DNA of the CDR3: TGTGCCAGCAGCTTGGAGTCATCCGGCGAGCAGTACTTC.

This clonotype has at least ten counts. The genes are TRBV27 and TRBJ2-3; TRBD2 matches 11 bases. Germline V gives CDR1 MNHEY, CDR2 SMNVEV (reference sequence). The CDR3 has 17 residues. With V trimmed by 4 bases and J by 1 base, 7 bases remained unmatched. The CDR3 coding sequence is TGTGCCAGCAGTTCCCTCTCACTAGCGGGAGGCACAGATACGCAGTATTTT. Protein sequence: CASSSLSLAGGTDTQYF.

This clonotype was seen only a few times. The rearrangement links TRBV6-5 to TRBJ2-1, with 10 nucleotides matching TRBD2. The CDR3 runs 15 residues. Trimming at V came to 5 bases and at J to 5 bases, leaving 6 bases not matched to a gene. CDR1 and CDR2 (germline): MNHEY, SVGAGI. CDR3 sequence (DNA): TGTGCCAGCAGTATCGGACTAGCGGATCACAATGAGCAGTTCTTC. Translated: CASSIGLADHNEQFF.

In this sample, this clonotype turned up many times. The V gene is TRBV27, the J gene TRBJ2-7; the match to TRBD1 covers 8 bases. Germline assignment: CDR1 MNHEY and CDR2 SMNVEV (reference sequence). This CDR3 is built from 14 residues. V lost 5 bases, J lost 5 bases, and 8 bases stayed unmatched. The DNA of the CDR3 is TGTGCCAGCAGTCCGGGGACAGGTGTGAACGAGCAGTACTTC. Translating gives CASSPGTGVNEQYF.

A few counts support this clonotype. CDR3 DNA sequence: TGTGCCCTGACGGACCGGGACAGTGGTGAGACCCAGTACTTC. Protein sequence: CALTDRDSGETQYF. The genes are TRBV6-1 and TRBJ2-5; 7 bases match TRBD1. CDR3 length: 14 amino acids. In germline, CDR1 is MNHNS, CDR2 SASEGT. With V trimmed by 11 bases and J by 5 bases, 14 bases remained unmatched.